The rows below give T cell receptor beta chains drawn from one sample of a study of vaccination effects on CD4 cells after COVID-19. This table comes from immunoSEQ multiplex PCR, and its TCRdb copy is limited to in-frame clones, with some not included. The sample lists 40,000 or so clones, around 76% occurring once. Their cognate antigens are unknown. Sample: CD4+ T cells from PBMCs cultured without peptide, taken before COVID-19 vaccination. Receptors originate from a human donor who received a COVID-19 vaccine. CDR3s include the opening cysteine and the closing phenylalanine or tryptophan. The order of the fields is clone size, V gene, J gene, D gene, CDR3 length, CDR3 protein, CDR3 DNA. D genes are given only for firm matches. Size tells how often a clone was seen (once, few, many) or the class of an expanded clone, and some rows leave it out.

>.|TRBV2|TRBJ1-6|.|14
CASSVLQNNSPLHF
TGTGCCAGCAGTGTACTACAGAATAATTCACCCCTCCACTTT
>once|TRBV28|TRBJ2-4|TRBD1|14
CASRVTGAKNIQYF
TGTGCCAGCAGAGTGACAGGGGCCAAAAACATTCAGTACTTC
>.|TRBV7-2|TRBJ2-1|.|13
CASSLVRVREQFF
TGTGCCAGCAGCTTAGTCAGGGTCCGGGAGCAGTTCTTC
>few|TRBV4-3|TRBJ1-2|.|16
CASSQGSLTVNYGYTF
TGCGCCAGCAGCCAAGGATCCTTGACAGTTAACTATGGCTACACCTTC
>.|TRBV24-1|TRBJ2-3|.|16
CATSDSLTTVLDTQYF
TGTGCCACCAGTGATTCTTTAACGACAGTCCTAGATACGCAGTATTTT
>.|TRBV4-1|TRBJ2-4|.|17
CASSQPTGPVAKNIQYF
TGCGCCAGCAGCCAACCTACAGGGCCCGTAGCCAAAAACATTCAGTACTTC
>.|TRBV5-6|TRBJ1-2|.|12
CASSLRGDGYTF
TGTGCCAGCAGCTTAAGAGGGGATGGCTACACCTTC
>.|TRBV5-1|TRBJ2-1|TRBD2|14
CASSRAQRGNEQFF
TGCGCCAGCAGCCGGGCCCAGCGGGGTAATGAGCAGTTCTTC
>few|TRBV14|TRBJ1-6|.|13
CASSQASYSPLHF
TGTGCCAGCAGCCAAGCAAGTTATTCACCCCTCCACTTT
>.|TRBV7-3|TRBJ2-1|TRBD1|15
CASSLTPDRANEQFF
TGTGCCAGCAGCTTAACCCCCGACAGGGCCAATGAGCAGTTCTTC
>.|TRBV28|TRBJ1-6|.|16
CASSLRGSSYNSPLHF
TGTGCCAGCAGTTTGCGGGGAAGCTCCTATAATTCACCCCTCCACTTT
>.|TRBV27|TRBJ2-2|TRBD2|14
CASSLGGRYWELFF
TGTGCCAGCAGTTTGGGCGGGAGGTACTGGGAGCTGTTTTTT
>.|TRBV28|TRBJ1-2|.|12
CASSSINYGYTF
TGTGCCAGCAGTTCCATAAACTATGGCTACACCTTC
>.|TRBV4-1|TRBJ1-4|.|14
CASSLETTNEKLFF
TGCGCCAGCAGCCTGGAAACAACTAATGAAAAACTGTTTTTT
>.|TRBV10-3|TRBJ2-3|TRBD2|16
CAIRGWLAGGTDTQYF
TGTGCCATCAGGGGGTGGCTAGCGGGGGGCACAGATACGCAGTATTTT
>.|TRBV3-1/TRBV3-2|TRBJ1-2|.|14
CASSQVGGWDGYTF
TGTGCCAGCAGCCAAGTGGGGGGATGGGATGGCTACACCTTC
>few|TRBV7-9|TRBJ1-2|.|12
CASSIRDYGYTF
TGTGCCAGCAGCATCCGGGACTATGGCTACACCTTC
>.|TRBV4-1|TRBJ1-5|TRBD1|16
CASSQDLGTVNQPQHF
TGCGCCAGCAGCCAAGATTTGGGGACAGTAAATCAGCCCCAGCATTTT
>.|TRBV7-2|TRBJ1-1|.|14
CASSLSPGNTEAFF
TGTGCCAGCAGCTTATCGCCGGGGAACACTGAAGCTTTCTTT
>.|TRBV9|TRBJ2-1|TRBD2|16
CASSVAGGSSYNEQFF
TGTGCCAGCAGCGTAGCGGGGGGGAGCTCCTACAATGAGCAGTTCTTC
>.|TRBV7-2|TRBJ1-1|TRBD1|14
CASGMTGGWTEAFF
TGTGCCAGCGGAATGACAGGGGGTTGGACTGAAGCTTTCTTT
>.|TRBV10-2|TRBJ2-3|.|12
CASGGSRDTQYF
TGCGCCAGCGGGGGTAGCAGGGATACGCAGTATTTT
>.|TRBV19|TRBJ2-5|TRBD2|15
CASRPGLAGAETQYF
TGTGCCAGTAGGCCGGGACTAGCGGGGGCAGAGACCCAGTACTTC
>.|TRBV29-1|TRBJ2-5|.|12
CSVEEGQETQYF
TGCAGCGTTGAAGAGGGGCAAGAGACCCAGTACTTC
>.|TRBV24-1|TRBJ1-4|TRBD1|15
CATSDPGQGDEKLFF
TGTGCCACCAGTGACCCGGGACAGGGGGATGAAAAACTGTTTTTT
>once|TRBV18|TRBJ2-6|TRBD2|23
CASSTLGLAGGAPRGSGANVLTF
TGTGCCAGCTCAACCCTGGGACTAGCGGGGGGAGCCCCTAGGGGCTCTGGGGCCAACGTCCTGACTTTC
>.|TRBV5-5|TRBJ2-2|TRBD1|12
CASSWTGQELFF
TGTGCCAGCAGCTGGACAGGGCAGGAGCTGTTTTTT
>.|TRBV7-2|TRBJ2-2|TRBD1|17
CASSLRHQGANTGELFF
TGTGCCAGCAGCCTACGACATCAGGGGGCGAACACCGGGGAGCTGTTTTTT
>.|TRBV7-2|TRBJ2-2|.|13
CASSLRSAGELFF
TGTGCCAGCAGCTTACGGAGTGCCGGGGAGCTGTTTTTT
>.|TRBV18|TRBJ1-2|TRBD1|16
CASSQGQGAVADGYTF
TGTGCCAGCTCACAAGGACAGGGGGCGGTAGCGGATGGCTACACCTTC